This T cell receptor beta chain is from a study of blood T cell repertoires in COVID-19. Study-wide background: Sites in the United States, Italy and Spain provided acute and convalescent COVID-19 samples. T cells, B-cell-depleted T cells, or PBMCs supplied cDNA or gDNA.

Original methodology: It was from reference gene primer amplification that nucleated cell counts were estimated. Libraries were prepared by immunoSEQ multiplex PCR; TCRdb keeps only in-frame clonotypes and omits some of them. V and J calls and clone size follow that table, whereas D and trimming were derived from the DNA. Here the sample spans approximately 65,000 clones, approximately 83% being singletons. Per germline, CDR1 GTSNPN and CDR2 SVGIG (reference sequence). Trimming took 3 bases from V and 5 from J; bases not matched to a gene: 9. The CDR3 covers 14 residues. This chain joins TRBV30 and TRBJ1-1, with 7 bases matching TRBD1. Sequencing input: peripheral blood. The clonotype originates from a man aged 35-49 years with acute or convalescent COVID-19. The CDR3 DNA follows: TGTGCCTGGAGCCGGACAGGATCACAAACTGAAGCTTTCTTT. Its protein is CAWSRTGSQTEAFF.